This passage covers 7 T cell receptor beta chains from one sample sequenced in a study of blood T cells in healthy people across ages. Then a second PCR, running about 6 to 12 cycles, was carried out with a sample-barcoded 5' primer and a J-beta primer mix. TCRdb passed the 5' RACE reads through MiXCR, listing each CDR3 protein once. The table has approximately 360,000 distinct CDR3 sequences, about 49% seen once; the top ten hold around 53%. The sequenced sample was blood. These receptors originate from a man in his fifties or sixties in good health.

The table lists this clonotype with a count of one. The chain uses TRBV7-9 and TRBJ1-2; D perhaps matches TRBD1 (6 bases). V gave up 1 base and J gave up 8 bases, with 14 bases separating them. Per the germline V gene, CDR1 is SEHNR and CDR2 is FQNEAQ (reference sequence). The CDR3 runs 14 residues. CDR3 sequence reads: CASSLEQGPGGYTF. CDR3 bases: TGTGCCAGCAGCTTAGAACAGGGTCCCGGCGGCTACACCTTC.

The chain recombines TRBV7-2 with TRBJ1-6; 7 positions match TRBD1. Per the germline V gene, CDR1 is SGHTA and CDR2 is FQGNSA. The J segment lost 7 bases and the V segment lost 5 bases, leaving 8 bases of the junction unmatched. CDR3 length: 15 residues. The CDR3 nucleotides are TGTGCCAGCAGCGGTTACAGGGGCGGGAATTCACCCCTCCACTTT. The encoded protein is CASSGYRGGNSPLHF.

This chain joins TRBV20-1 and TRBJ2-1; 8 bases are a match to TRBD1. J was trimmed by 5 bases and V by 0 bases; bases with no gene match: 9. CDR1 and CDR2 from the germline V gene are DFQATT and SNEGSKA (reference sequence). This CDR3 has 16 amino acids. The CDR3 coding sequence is TGCAGTGCTAGAGATATGGCAGGACAGGGAAACAATGAGCAGTTCTTC. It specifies CSARDMAGQGNNEQFF.

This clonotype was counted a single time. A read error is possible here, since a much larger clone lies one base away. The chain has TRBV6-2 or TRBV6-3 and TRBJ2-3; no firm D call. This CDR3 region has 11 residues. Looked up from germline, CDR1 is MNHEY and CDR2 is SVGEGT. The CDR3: CAGRIGDTQYF. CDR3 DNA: TGTGCCGGCAGAATCGGAGATACGCAGTATTTT.

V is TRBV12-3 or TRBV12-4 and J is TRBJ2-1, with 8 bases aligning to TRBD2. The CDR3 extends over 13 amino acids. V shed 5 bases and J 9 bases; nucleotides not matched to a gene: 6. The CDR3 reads CASSPGGRSEQFF. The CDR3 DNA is TGTGCCAGCAGTCCGGGGGGGCGGAGTGAGCAGTTCTTC.

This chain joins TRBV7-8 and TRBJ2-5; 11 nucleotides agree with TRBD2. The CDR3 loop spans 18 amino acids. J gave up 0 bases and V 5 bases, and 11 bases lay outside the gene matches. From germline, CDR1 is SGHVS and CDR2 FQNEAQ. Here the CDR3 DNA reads TGTGCCAGCAGCGTAGGAAGACTAGCGGGATTGTACCAAGAGACCCAGTACTTC. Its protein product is CASSVGRLAGLYQETQYF.

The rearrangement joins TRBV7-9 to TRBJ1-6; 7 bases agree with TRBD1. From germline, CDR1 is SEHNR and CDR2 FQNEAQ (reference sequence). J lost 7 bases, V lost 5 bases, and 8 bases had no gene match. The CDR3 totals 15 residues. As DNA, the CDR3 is TGTGCCAGCAGCCCTCCCGGGACAGAGAATTCACCCCTCCACTTT. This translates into CASSPPGTENSPLHF.